A single sample is the source of the 21 T cell receptor beta chains below, sequenced in a study of T cells in Graves' hyperthyroidism and ophthalmopathy. There were TCR beta CDR3 regions amplified from RNA transcripts. Using the HTBI primer set, a first-round RT-PCR was run on the TCR CDR3. TCRdb ran MiXCR on the multiplex PCR reads and lists one entry per CDR3 protein. The sample carries roughly 420,000 distinct CDR3 sequences, around a sixth recorded once. Sequencing was done on a sample of blood. Receptor source: a woman between 18 and 30 years old with Graves' hyperthyroidism.

The rearrangement joins TRBV13 to TRBJ2-1; no clear D gene. The CDR3 sequence is 15 residues long. Per the germline V gene, CDR1 is PRHDT and CDR2 is FYEKMQ (reference sequence). The V end lost 4 bases, the J end lost 5 bases, and 15 bases lay between the germline ends. The CDR3 loop is CASSSSPRVDNEQFF. In nucleotides, the CDR3 is TGTGCCAGCAGCTCAAGTCCTCGGGTTGACAATGAGCAGTTCTTC.

The sample holds many counts of this clonotype. The CDR3 region has the DNA TGCAGTGCCAGCATGCTGGCCTCGGTCCTAGCCTCCTCCTACGAGCAGTACTTC. As protein: CSASMLASVLASSYEQYF. This rearrangement joins TRBV20-1 to TRBJ2-7, with D perhaps matching TRBD2 (5 bases). CDR3 length: 18 residues. The V and J ends lost 6 bases and 0 bases respectively, with 27 bases between them. Germline assignment: CDR1 DFQATT and CDR2 SNEGSKA (reference sequence).

The chain joins TRBV7-9 to TRBJ2-1, with 7 bases aligning to TRBD2. The CDR3 has 15 residues. V lost 5 bases and J lost 1; bases outside the gene matches: 5. Germline V CDR1 and CDR2: SEHNR, FQNEAQ (reference sequence). CDR3 residues: CASSPGRFSYNEQFF. CDR3 coding DNA: TGTGCCAGCAGCCCCGGGAGGTTTTCCTACAATGAGCAGTTCTTC.

This clonotype has a count of ten or more. The chain has TRBV2 and TRBJ2-2; no clear D. Germline V CDR1 and CDR2: SNHLY, FYNNEI. The V end was cut by 2 bases, the J end by 1 base, with 2 bases between. The CDR3 runs 13 residues. The CDR3 protein is CASSEQNTGELFF. As DNA, the CDR3 is TGTGCCAGCAGTGAACAGAACACCGGGGAGCTGTTTTTT.

This clonotype was recorded many times. The chain is built from TRBV11-2 and TRBJ2-7, with 11 bases that match TRBD2. J lost 7 bases, V lost 5 bases, and 16 bases had no gene match. The CDR3 has 17 amino acids. Germline lookup yields CDR1 SGHAT and CDR2 FQNNGV. The CDR3 reads CASSPRLGSGRAIEQYF. For the CDR3, the DNA is TGTGCCAGCAGCCCCCGTTTGGGTAGCGGGAGGGCGATTGAGCAGTACTTC.

This clonotype was detected many times. This sequence joins TRBV5-6 and TRBJ2-7; either TRBD1 or TRBD2 may fit D (5 bases each). CDR3 length: 17 amino acids. Germline V gives CDR1 SGHDT, CDR2 YYEEEE. V lost 0 bases, J lost 0 bases, and 16 bases lay in between. Here the CDR3 reads CASSLVGTTRSSYEQYF. CDR3 DNA sequence: TGTGCCAGCAGCTTGGTAGGGACCACCCGTAGCTCCTACGAGCAGTACTTC. Supplemented by reference TRBV5-6 and TRBJ2-7, the full variable domain reads DAGVTQSPTHLIKTRGQQVTLRCSPKSGHDTVSWYQQALGQGPQFIFQYYEEEERQRGNFPDRFSGHQFPNYSSELNVNALLLGDSALYLCASSLVGTTRSSYEQYFGPGTRLTVT.

This sequence joins TRBV20-1 and TRBJ2-7; 7 positions match TRBD2. After removal of 2 bases from V and 2 bases from J, the junction contained 6 bases not matched to a gene. This CDR3 is built from 14 residues. CDR1 and CDR2 (germline): DFQATT, SNEGSKA (reference sequence). CDR3 loop: CSARPTSRTYEQYF. The CDR3 bases are TGCAGTGCTAGACCGACTAGCAGGACCTACGAGCAGTACTTC.

In this sample, this clonotype turned up a few times. The rearrangement joins TRBV6-6 to TRBJ1-6, with D uncertain. The CDR3 runs to 15 residues. Germline assignment: CDR1 MNHNY and CDR2 SVGAGI (reference sequence). The germline V and J ends were trimmed by 0 bases and 10 bases, with 13 bases remaining between them. The CDR3 reads CASSYSSHHGSPLHF. DNA of the CDR3: TGTGCCAGCAGTTACTCGTCCCATCACGGGTCACCCCTCCACTTT.

This clonotype was seen at least ten times. The rearrangement links TRBV12-3 or TRBV12-4 to TRBJ2-7; 7 bases align to TRBD2. The CDR3 totals 13 residues. Trimming took 1 base from V and 7 from J; bases not matched to a gene: 4. The CDR3 is CASSLVGEGEQYF. The DNA of the CDR3 is TGTGCCAGCAGTTTAGTGGGGGAGGGGGAGCAGTACTTC.

This clonotype appeared many times. This chain links TRBV5-1 with TRBJ2-1; 12 bases are shared with TRBD2. CDR1 SGHRS and CDR2 YFSETQ come from the germline V gene. Trimming took 8 bases from V and 8 from J; bases not matched to a gene: 8. The CDR3 contains 14 residues. The CDR3 is CASTTSGSSHEQFF. The CDR3 DNA is TGCGCCAGTACGACTAGCGGGAGCTCGCATGAGCAGTTCTTC.

This clonotype has just a few counts. The V call is TRBV12-3 or TRBV12-4, the J call TRBJ2-3; no clear D gene. This CDR3 is 14 amino acids long. Trimming cost V 1 base and J 5 bases, with 10 bases left between them. The CDR3 sequence: CASSLVGWGDTQYF. The CDR3 region has the DNA TGTGCCAGCAGTTTAGTCGGCTGGGGAGATACGCAGTATTTT.

This clonotype was seen at least ten times. V gene TRBV5-1 combines with J gene TRBJ2-7; 9 nucleotides line up with TRBD1. The J segment lost 4 bases and the V segment lost 1 base, leaving 6 bases of the junction unmatched. The CDR3 is made up of 15 amino acids. Germline loops: CDR1 SGHRS, CDR2 YFSETQ. The DNA of the CDR3 is TGCGCCAGCAGCTTGACGGGACAGGGTGGATACGAGCAGTACTTC. Amino acid sequence: CASSLTGQGGYEQYF.

This chain joins TRBV20-1 and TRBJ1-1; the D is unclear. This CDR3 region has 14 residues. The germline gives CDR1 DFQATT, CDR2 SNEGSKA (reference sequence). V shed 5 bases and J shed 5 bases, with 18 bases lying between them. The CDR3 sequence: CSAWRGIRWTEAFF. In DNA form, the CDR3 reads TGCAGTGCTTGGCGTGGCATTCGATGGACTGAAGCTTTCTTT.

This clonotype was counted at least ten times. The chain links TRBV4-2 to TRBJ1-2; 7 bases map to TRBD1. With 3 bases clipped from V and 6 bases from J, the junction kept 7 bases outside the gene matches. This CDR3 region has 14 residues. Germline values: CDR1 LGHNA, CDR2 YNFKEQ. The CDR3 region is CASSHPQGTNGYTF. The CDR3 DNA sequence: TGTGCCAGCAGCCATCCACAGGGGACTAATGGCTACACCTTC.

In regard to this clonotype: A read error may explain this, as a much larger clone is one base away. The V gene is TRBV3-1, the J gene TRBJ2-1, with D perhaps TRBD1 (6 bases). Germline CDR1 reads LGHDT; CDR2 reads YNNKEL (reference sequence). The CDR3 is 12 residues long. The CDR3 region has the DNA TGTGCCAGCAGCCCAACAGGGCTGGGGCAGCTCTTC. It encodes CASSPTGLGQLF.

This clonotype was detected only a few times. V is TRBV5-8 and J is TRBJ2-6; 9 bases are a match to TRBD1. The CDR3 is made up of 17 amino acids. Germline V gene lookup returns CDR1 SGHTS and CDR2 YDEGEE. V shed 1 base and J 0 bases; nucleotides not matched to a gene: 2. CDR3 coding DNA: TGTGCCAGCAGCTTGTGGGACAGGGACTCTGGGGCCAACGTCCTGACTTTC. It yields the protein CASSLWDRDSGANVLTF.

This clonotype has a count of ten or more. J is TRBJ2-1 and V is TRBV12-3 or TRBV12-4; 7 bases are shared with TRBD1. Trimming at V came to 3 bases and at J to 8 bases, leaving 10 bases not matched to a gene. This CDR3 has 15 amino acids. CDR3: CASSFSDRAADEQFF. CDR3 coding DNA: TGTGCCAGCAGTTTCAGTGACAGGGCGGCCGATGAGCAGTTCTTC.

In this sample, this clonotype turned up a few times. The rearrangement links TRBV6-1 to TRBJ1-5, with TRBD1 matching over 9 bases. Germline loops: CDR1 MNHNS, CDR2 SASEGT. This CDR3 comprises 18 residues. J gave up 0 bases and V 6 bases, and 12 bases lay outside the gene matches. Here the CDR3 DNA reads TGTGCCAGCAGAGACAGGGGGGGCAGCCTCTATAGCAATCAGCCCCAGCATTTT. Translating it yields CASRDRGGSLYSNQPQHF.

This clonotype was observed at least ten times. The V call is TRBV28, the J call TRBJ2-6, with D tentatively TRBD1 or TRBD2 (5 bases each). Trimming shortened V by 6 bases and J by 2 bases, and 14 bases separated the two germline ends. Per the germline V gene, CDR1 is MDHEN and CDR2 is SYDVKM. The CDR3 runs to 16 residues. CDR3 amino acids: CASSRYGATGANVLTF. The CDR3 bases are TGTGCCAGCAGCCGGTACGGGGCCACTGGGGCCAACGTCCTGACTTTC.

This clonotype was picked up a small number of times. The J gene is TRBJ2-5, the V gene TRBV9, with D possibly being TRBD2 (6 bases). This CDR3 region has 15 residues. The V gene's germline CDR1 is SGDLS and CDR2 YYNGEE. V lost 0 bases, J lost 7 bases, and 16 bases lay in between. CDR3 loop: CASSVATGDLGTQYF. In nucleotides, the CDR3 is TGTGCCAGCAGCGTAGCTACGGGGGACTTAGGGACCCAGTACTTC.

This clonotype was counted a few times. The gene calls are TRBV24-1 and TRBJ2-3, with TRBD1 matching over 12 bases. This CDR3 is 16 amino acids long. Per germline, CDR1 KGHDR and CDR2 SFDVKD. J lost 4 bases, V lost 4 bases, and 5 bases had no gene match. The chain's CDR3 is CATSDTGTGGADTQYF. The CDR3 DNA reads as TGTGCCACCAGTGACACCGGGACAGGGGGCGCAGATACGCAGTATTTT.